This T cell receptor (beta chain) was captured in a study of blood T cells in healthy people across ages. Findings of the study overall: Per-million-T-cell TCR beta diversity fell roughly linearly with age.

This clonotype has more than one count but fewer than ten. Its antigen is currently unknown. It was roughly 10 milliliters of peripheral blood that were drawn from each donor. With a J-beta primer mix and a sample-barcoded 5' primer, a second PCR ran about 6 to 11 cycles. Researchers report that each sample yielded at least 3 million CDR3-containing paired-end reads. TCRdb reprocessed the 5' RACE reads via MiXCR and lists one record per CDR3 protein. The table lists roughly 790,000 distinct CDR3 sequences, approximately 43% of them singletons. V was clipped by 0 bases and J by 14 bases, with 14 bases between them. Germline assignment: CDR1 SGHDT and CDR2 YYEEEE. The CDR3 contains 13 residues.

Sequencing input: blood. The TCR originated in a woman aged 55-70 years in good health. The chain combines TRBV5-6 with TRBJ1-4; D not resolved. The CDR3 sequence: CASSLGSASGLFF. The CDR3 nucleotides are TGTGCCAGCAGCTTGGGGTCGGCTTCGGGGCTGTTTTTT.